The 32 T cell receptor beta chains presented below share a single source sample, sequenced in a study of T-cell memory formation after mild COVID-19. Using its own MiXCR run on the 5' RACE reads, TCRdb lists one record per CDR3 protein. The table has fewer than 50,000 distinct CDR3 sequences, nearly 9.5% seen once; the top ten hold 12%. The sequencing input was PBMCs or a T cell subset sorted from them (not recorded which). These receptors were collected from an adult woman who had mild COVID-19 (a few samples of this study predate the infection). Cell type and time point are not known.

This chain connects TRBV20-1 to TRBJ2-3; TRBD2 matches 10 bases. The V gene end was trimmed by 2 bases and the J gene end by 5 bases; junction bases not matched to a gene: 13. Germline V CDR1 and CDR2: DFQATT, SNEGSKA (reference sequence). The CDR3 spans 17 residues. Here the CDR3 DNA reads TGCAGTGCTAGACCTCACGGCCTAGCGGGGGTTGGAGATACGCAGTATTTT. Amino acids: CSARPHGLAGVGDTQYF.

The V and J genes are TRBV6-5 and TRBJ1-1; D gene unclear. The V gene's germline CDR1 is MNHEY and CDR2 SVGAGI. Between the trimmed V and J ends, which lost 1 base and 5 bases, there was a span of 11 bases. This CDR3 has 14 residues. CDR3 sequence reads: CASSYYGRGTEAFF. For the CDR3, the DNA is TGTGCCAGCAGTTACTATGGCAGAGGGACTGAAGCTTTCTTT.

This clonotype has ten or more counts. The rearrangement uses TRBV4-2 and TRBJ2-7; weak D call: TRBD2 (6 bases). CDR3 length: 14 amino acids. Germline loops: CDR1 LGHNA, CDR2 YNFKEQ. Trimming removed 4 bases from V and 3 bases from J, with 13 bases in between. The CDR3 DNA is TGTGCCAGCAGCCTCAGGGCTAGCGTCTACGAGCAGTACTTC. Residues: CASSLRASVYEQYF.

This clonotype was counted ten times or more. The chain uses TRBV15 and TRBJ2-2, with D maybe TRBD1 (5 bases). The V end lost 3 bases, the J end lost 6 bases, and 14 bases lay between the germline ends. Germline assignment: CDR1 LNHNV and CDR2 YYDKDF (reference sequence). This CDR3 is 15 amino acids long. The CDR3 bases are TGTGCCACCAGCAGCAGGGTAGTTGTTGCCGGGGAGCTGTTTTTT. Translation gives CATSSRVVVAGELFF.

This clonotype was counted between two and nine times. The rearrangement links TRBV3-1 to TRBJ2-4; no firm D call. Deletions cut 3 bases from V and 1 base from J, with 7 bases between. The CDR3 consists of 14 residues. Germline assignment: CDR1 LGHDT and CDR2 YNNKEL (reference sequence). The CDR3 sequence is CASSQGAAKNIQYF. Here the CDR3 DNA reads TGTGCCAGCAGCCAGGGTGCGGCCAAAAACATTCAGTACTTC.

Points on this clonotype: The CDR3 ends on some other residue instead of the conserved phenylalanine or tryptophan, so this is likely a read error. The chain employs TRBV2 and TRBJ2-7; D gene ambiguous. The V end lost 6 bases, the J end lost 0 bases, and 6 bases lay between the germline ends. The germline V gene has CDR1 SNHLY and CDR2 FYNNEI. The CDR3 length is 12 residues. In nucleotides, the CDR3 is TGTGCCAGCAGGCTTAGCTCCTACGAGCAGTACCTC. Translation gives CASRLSSYEQYL.

This clonotype was observed a handful of times. This rearrangement joins TRBV20-1 to TRBJ2-7; D may correspond to TRBD1 or TRBD2 (5 bases each). The CDR3 loop spans 14 amino acids. V was clipped by 3 bases and J by 2 bases, with 14 bases between them. The germline V gene has CDR1 DFQATT and CDR2 SNEGSKA (reference sequence). Here the CDR3 DNA reads TGCAGTGCTAGGCGAGGGGCCGCACCCTACGAGCAGTACTTC. Protein sequence: CSARRGAAPYEQYF.

This clonotype was observed at least ten times. V and J are TRBV29-1 and TRBJ1-1, with D tentatively TRBD1 (6 bases). This CDR3 has 14 amino acids. CDR1 is SQVTM and CDR2 is ANQGSEA in the germline V gene. The ends were cut back, 6 bases at V and 3 bases at J, with 17 bases in the middle. Here the CDR3 reads CSVATGLTYTEAFF. The CDR3 coding sequence is TGCAGCGTCGCAACAGGGTTGACCTACACTGAAGCTTTCTTT.

Only a few counts were recorded for this clonotype. The chain links TRBV20-1 to TRBJ2-2, with TRBD2 identical over 7 bases. With 1 base clipped from V and 1 base from J, the junction kept 6 bases outside the gene matches. There are 16 residues in the CDR3. The V gene's germline CDR1 is DFQATT and CDR2 SNEGSKA (reference sequence). The CDR3 sequence: CSARGASGLNTGELFF. The CDR3 DNA reads as TGCAGTGCTAGAGGGGCTAGCGGCTTGAACACCGGGGAGCTGTTTTTT.

The rearrangement joins TRBV25-1 to TRBJ2-7, with 7 bases fitting TRBD2. Trimming removed 1 base from V and 4 bases from J; junction bases left unmatched: 7. The CDR3 loop spans 15 amino acids. The germline V gene encodes CDR1 MGHDK and CDR2 SYGVNS. CDR3 amino acids: CASSEWSSGSYEQYF. CDR3 DNA sequence: TGTGCCAGCAGTGAATGGAGTAGCGGGTCTTACGAGCAGTACTTC.

The sample holds many counts of this clonotype. The chain is built from TRBV11-3 and TRBJ2-1; D is possibly TRBD2 (6 bases). V was pared by 5 bases and J by 3 bases, with 14 bases between. The germline gives CDR1 SGHNT, CDR2 YENEEA. The CDR3 consists of 15 residues. The CDR3 nucleotides are TGTGCCAGCAGCCCGTCGGGGGATCTCTACAATGAGCAGTTCTTC. As protein: CASSPSGDLYNEQFF.

This clonotype occurred once. The chain links TRBV23-1 to TRBJ1-3; no definite D call. TRBV23-1 is sorted into the ORF group, with uncertain function. V was shortened by 0 bases and J by 0 bases, with 21 bases between the two germline ends. The CDR3 contains 20 residues. For the CDR3, the DNA is TGCGCCAGCAGTCAATCTGAGGAGGTTTCCTGGTTTCGCTCTGGAAACACCATATATTTT. Protein: CASSQSEEVSWFRSGNTIYF.

A few counts support this clonotype. The chain employs TRBV6-2 or TRBV6-3 and TRBJ2-7; 8 positions agree with TRBD2. The junction had 9 bases not matched to a gene; V was cut back by 7 bases and J by 1 base. The germline CDR1 and CDR2 sequences are MNHEY and SVGEGT. The CDR3 is 15 amino acids. The CDR3 region is CASNPSGSKSYEQYF. The DNA for the CDR3 is TGTGCCAGCAACCCGAGCGGGAGTAAATCCTACGAGCAGTACTTC.

This clonotype was detected a few times. The chain has TRBV6-4 and TRBJ2-2; no definite D call. The CDR3 totals 13 residues. Trimming removed 0 bases from V and 3 bases from J, with 2 bases in between. CDR1 and CDR2 from the germline V gene are MRHNA and SNTAGT. CDR3 amino acids: CASSDSDTGELFF. The CDR3 DNA sequence: TGTGCCAGCAGTGACTCGGACACCGGGGAGCTGTTTTTT.

This clonotype was found a few times. The gene calls are TRBV5-1 and TRBJ2-1, with no clear D. Germline V gene sequence: CDR1 SGHRS, CDR2 YFSETQ. The V and J ends lost 5 bases and 5 bases respectively, with 8 bases between them. The CDR3 sequence is 12 residues long. The CDR3 loop reads CASSRGHNEQFF. CDR3 in DNA: TGCGCCAGCAGTCGCGGACACAATGAGCAGTTCTTC.

V and J are TRBV14 and TRBJ2-2; 9 bases line up with TRBD1. The germline CDR1 and CDR2 sequences are SGHDN and FVKESK. J gave up 7 bases and V 6 bases, and 12 bases lay outside the gene matches. The CDR3 contains 16 residues. CDR3 DNA sequence: TGTGCCAGCAGAAGAGCCGGGACAGGGTCAATCGGGGAGCTGTTTTTT. Translating it yields CASRRAGTGSIGELFF.

A few counts support this clonotype. This chain joins TRBV12-3 or TRBV12-4 and TRBJ1-1; 7 positions match TRBD1. The trim removed 6 bases at V and 10 bases at J, leaving 5 bases unmatched. This CDR3 is built from 11 residues. CDR3 loop: CASSTGQRAFF. CDR3 in DNA: TGTGCCAGCAGCACGGGACAGAGAGCTTTCTTT.

This clonotype has a count of ten or more. The genes are TRBV29-1 and TRBJ2-7, with D possibly matching TRBD1 (5 bases). The CDR3 is 12 residues long. The V gene's germline CDR1 is SQVTM and CDR2 ANQGSEA. Trimming shortened V by 4 bases and J by 4 bases, and 11 bases separated the two germline ends. CDR3 residues: CSVGTYRYEQYF. For the CDR3, the DNA is TGCAGCGTTGGGACATACAGGTACGAGCAGTACTTC.

Ten or more counts support this clonotype. The V call is TRBV12-3 or TRBV12-4, the J call TRBJ2-1, with 7 bases lining up with TRBD2. There are 16 residues in the CDR3. Trimming removed 5 bases from V and 4 bases from J; junction bases left unmatched: 11. The CDR3 here is CASSRLAPRGYNEQFF. The CDR3 nucleotides are TGTGCCAGCAGTCGACTAGCCCCAAGGGGATACAATGAGCAGTTCTTC.

There are many counts of this clonotype. The chain employs TRBV12-3 or TRBV12-4 and TRBJ2-2; 11 nucleotides line up with TRBD1. V shed 6 bases and J 4 bases; nucleotides not matched to a gene: 4. The CDR3 contains 15 residues. The DNA for the CDR3 is TGTGCCAGCAGCGGACAGGGGGCAGGCACCGGGGAGCTGTTTTTT. Translation: CASSGQGAGTGELFF.

This chain uses TRBV20-1 with TRBJ2-1; 16 bases map to TRBD2. The germline V gene encodes CDR1 DFQATT and CDR2 SNEGSKA (reference sequence). With 1 base clipped from V and 6 bases from J, the junction kept 6 bases outside the gene matches. This CDR3 has 17 amino acids. The CDR3 loop reads CSARAQGLAGGFNEQFF. Written as DNA, the CDR3 is TGCAGTGCTAGAGCTCAGGGACTAGCGGGAGGGTTCAATGAGCAGTTCTTC.

The genes are TRBV4-2 and TRBJ2-7; 8 bases line up with TRBD2. CDR1 LGHNA and CDR2 YNFKEQ come from the germline V gene. V shed 5 bases, J shed 2 bases, and the junction held 11 bases outside the gene matches. This CDR3 comprises 16 residues. The DNA for the CDR3 is TGTGCCAGCAGCGACACGGGCTCGACTAGCGCCTACGAGCAGTACTTC. Translating it yields CASSDTGSTSAYEQYF.

The sample holds a few counts of this clonotype. The chain employs TRBV4-1 and TRBJ2-7; no clear D. Germline assignment: CDR1 MGHRA and CDR2 YSYEKL. CDR3 length: 16 residues. V lost 5 bases to trimming and J lost 4 bases, with 21 bases between them. Here the CDR3 reads CASSAQTKMVRYEQYF. The CDR3, as DNA: TGCGCCAGCAGCGCCCAAACAAAGATGGTTCGGTACGAGCAGTACTTC.

This clonotype was counted at least ten times. V usage is TRBV12-3 or TRBV12-4 and J usage is TRBJ1-1; TRBD1 matches at 8 bases. The CDR3 consists of 15 residues. After removal of 6 bases from V and 4 bases from J, the junction contained 10 bases not matched to a gene. CDR3 region: CASRRQGSSVTEAFF. For the CDR3, the DNA is TGTGCCAGCAGGCGACAGGGGTCGTCGGTCACTGAAGCTTTCTTT.

The chain joins TRBV20-1 to TRBJ2-1, with 10 bases that match TRBD2. CDR3 length: 14 amino acids. Germline V lookup: CDR1 DFQATT, CDR2 SNEGSKA (reference sequence). The V gene end was trimmed by 2 bases and the J gene end by 3 bases; junction bases not matched to a gene: 1. CDR3 nucleotides: TGCAGTGCTAGACTAGCGGGAGACTACAATGAGCAGTTCTTC. It translates to CSARLAGDYNEQFF.

The sample holds many counts of this clonotype. The gene calls are TRBV4-1 and TRBJ1-1; 9 bases are a match to TRBD1. After removal of 1 base from V and 4 bases from J, the junction contained 4 bases not matched to a gene. The germline V gene has CDR1 MGHRA and CDR2 YSYEKL. The CDR3 extends over 15 amino acids. As DNA, the CDR3 is TGCGCCAGCAGCCAAGCCGGACAGGGGTTCACTGAAGCTTTCTTT. Amino acid sequence: CASSQAGQGFTEAFF.

This clonotype was seen a handful of times. This chain connects TRBV12-3 or TRBV12-4 to TRBJ1-2, with 7 bases aligning to TRBD1. V was pared by 6 bases and J by 8 bases, with 9 bases of the junction left unmatched. The CDR3 has 13 residues. This CDR3 is CASSKDRLQGYTF. The CDR3 region has the DNA TGTGCCAGCAGCAAGGACAGGCTGCAGGGCTACACCTTC.

This sequence joins TRBV9 and TRBJ2-3, with 7 bases fitting TRBD2. The germline V gene encodes CDR1 SGDLS and CDR2 YYNGEE. This CDR3 is 15 amino acids long. V was clipped by 3 bases and J by 6 bases; unmatched bases: 10. The CDR3, as DNA: TGTGCCAGCAGCGATCTGGCGGGGGTCGGGGATACGCAGTATTTT. Residues: CASSDLAGVGDTQYF.

This clonotype was counted a few times. The genes are TRBV25-1 and TRBJ1-1; D is possibly TRBD1 (5 bases). The V gene lost 3 bases and the J gene lost 8 bases, with 10 bases spanning the gap. This CDR3 has 12 residues. The germline gives CDR1 MGHDK, CDR2 SYGVNS. The CDR3 coding sequence is TGTGCCAGCAGTGACCGGGGGTGGGAAGCTTTCTTT. Translated: CASSDRGWEAFF. Complete variable domain (other parts from reference TRBV25-1 and TRBJ1-1): EADIYQTPRYLVIGTGKKITLECSQTMGHDKMYWYQQDPGMELHLIHYSYGVNSTEKGDLSSESTVSRIRTEHFPLTLESARPSHTSQYLCASSDRGWEAFFGQGTRLTVV.

This clonotype was observed a handful of times. V is TRBV12-3 or TRBV12-4 and J is TRBJ1-2; 7 bases map to TRBD1. The length of the CDR3 is 13 residues. With V trimmed by 5 bases and J by 7 bases, 7 bases remained unmatched. The CDR3 region is CASSPGAGGGYTF. The CDR3 DNA reads as TGTGCCAGCAGTCCAGGGGCAGGGGGTGGCTACACCTTC.

The chain's CDR3 is CSARDHGDGAEAFF. Written as DNA, the CDR3 is TGCAGTGCTAGAGATCATGGAGATGGGGCTGAAGCTTTCTTT. The chain couples TRBV20-1 to TRBJ1-1, with unresolved D. V was trimmed by 0 bases and J by 6 bases, leaving 14 bases between them. The CDR3 is made up of 14 amino acids. Germline V CDR1 and CDR2: DFQATT, SNEGSKA (reference sequence).

This clonotype was picked up many times. The J gene is TRBJ2-2, the V gene TRBV12-3 or TRBV12-4; D may correspond to TRBD1 or TRBD2 (5 bases each). The CDR3 extends over 11 amino acids. The V gene lost 5 bases and the J gene lost 10 bases, with 8 bases spanning the gap. CDR3 coding DNA: TGTGCCAGCAGTAGAGGGGTGGAGCTGTTTTTT. This gives the protein CASSRGVELFF.